Below are 5 T cell receptor beta chains sequenced from a single sample in a study of blood T cell repertoires in COVID-19 (TCRdb year 2020). Library prep was done by the immunoSEQ multiplex PCR assay. TCRdb retrieved this table from immuneACCESS and kept in-frame rearrangements only. Not all clones are present; in checked studies, unresolved V genes account for under half, and no reason is known for the remainder. The sample table records approximately 82,000 clones; 75% to 85% of these occur just once. The top ten hold about 13% of the sample. The material sequenced was peripheral blood. The receptors stem from a human donor in a cohort sampled during active COVID-19.

The V and J genes are TRBV3-1 (or the pseudogene TRBV3-2) and TRBJ2-5, with D perhaps matching TRBD1 (5 bases). Germline CDR1 LGHDT, CDR2 YNNKEL (reference sequence). Trimming pared 8 bases from V and 4 bases from J, leaving 17 bases between. This CDR3 is built from 14 residues. The CDR3 nucleotides are TGTGCCAGCCATCAGCTAGGGGTCGCAGAGACCCAGTACTTC. This sequence encodes CASHQLGVAETQYF.

The chain links TRBV19 to TRBJ1-5, with TRBD1 matching over 10 bases. The germline V gene encodes CDR1 LNHDA and CDR2 SQIVND (reference sequence). The length of the CDR3 is 19 residues. J gave up 2 bases and V 7 bases, and 17 bases lay outside the gene matches. CDR3 residues: CASTYLRDRGAKGNQPQHF. The DNA for the CDR3 is TGTGCCAGTACTTATCTCCGGGACAGGGGAGCCAAGGGCAATCAGCCCCAGCATTTT.

The chain has TRBV28 and TRBJ1-6; no clear D gene. V lost 4 bases and J lost 7, with 8 bases in between. CDR3 size: 13 residues. Germline CDR1 MDHEN, CDR2 SYDVKM. CDR3 sequence reads: CASSSRLNSPLHF. In DNA, the CDR3 is TGTGCCAGCAGTTCCCGACTAAATTCACCCCTCCACTTT.

The chain uses TRBV4-1 and TRBJ2-3; TRBD1 matches at 7 bases. CDR3 length: 15 residues. After removal of 6 bases from V and 2 bases from J, the junction contained 8 bases not matched to a gene. Germline V gene data show CDR1 as MGHRA and CDR2 as YSYEKL. The CDR3 sequence: CASRSVGTDTDTQYF. DNA of the CDR3: TGCGCCAGCAGATCAGTCGGGACAGACACAGATACGCAGTATTTT.

This rearrangement joins TRBV7-8 to TRBJ1-4; D might be TRBD1 (5 bases). Deletions cut 3 bases from V and 5 bases from J, with 10 bases between. Germline lookup yields CDR1 SGHVS and CDR2 FQNEAQ. The CDR3 runs 14 residues. The CDR3 reads CASSLGRRNEKLFF. For the CDR3, the DNA is TGTGCCAGCAGCTTGGGGCGCAGGAATGAAAAACTGTTTTTT. Together with reference TRBV7-8 and TRBJ1-4, the CDR3 gives the full variable domain: GAGVSQSPRYKVAKRGQDVALRCDPISGHVSLFWYQQALGQGPEFLTYFQNEAQLDKSGLPSDRFFAERPEGSVSTLKIQRTQQEDSAVYLCASSLGRRNEKLFFGSGTQLSVL.